A selection of T cell receptor beta chains follows, all from one sample in a study of blood T cell repertoires in COVID-19. Measured with immunoSEQ multiplex PCR; TCRdb has only the in-frame clones, and not every one. The repertoire holds about 140,000 clones, 85% to 90% seen once, with around 11% in the top ten. Material for sequencing was PBMCs or T cells enriched from blood (not recorded which). These TCRs come from a man in his sixties who had recovered from COVID-19. Each CDR3 is given without its conserved first and last residue. Fields, in order: D gene, V gene, CDR3 protein. A D gene is named only where the DNA matches it firmly.

>TRBD2|TRBV28
ASSLSGSPDTQY
>NA|TRBV20-1
SATDTSPLH
>NA|TRBV5-1
ASSFGSGEEKLF
>NA|TRBV30
ASNIRVGNTEAF
>NA|TRBV18
ASSPIGRGAGPGNTIY
>NA|TRBV4-1
ASSQAGGSSYEQY
>NA|TRBV3-1/TRBV3-2
ASSQDGGDSYEQY
>NA|TRBV3-1/TRBV3-2
ASSQGAGSTEAF
>NA|TRBV15
ATSRGDSAANEQF
>NA|TRBV28
ASSFGTGRAYEQY
>TRBD1|TRBV4-2
ASSRDRGTEAF
>NA|TRBV5-1
ATSWDGLPGGDGYT
>NA|TRBV18
ASSPTHLTEAF
>NA|TRBV6-5
ASSYRTENSPLH
>NA|TRBV5-1
ASSLAGGVTDTQY
>TRBD1|TRBV15
ATSRGRDSSSGYT
>TRBD1|TRBV7-8
ASSLSGGANGYT
>NA|TRBV5-4
ASSSAGGTNTGELF
>TRBD2|TRBV9
ASSLGLANEQF
>TRBD2|TRBV7-3
ARGGKLAGVPDTQY
>NA|TRBV11-2
ASSLNGGGDEQF
>TRBD1|TRBV24-1
ATSGKAGQGDQPQH
>NA|TRBV7-3
ASSFSRGSEQF
>NA|TRBV30
AWSRGGGTEQY
>NA|TRBV25-1
ASSEFSRGGYT
>NA|TRBV4-1
ASSRQEHTDTQY
>TRBD1|TRBV7-3
ASSLSGQYGYT
>NA|TRBV7-3
ASSLSQGGTDTQY
>TRBD2|TRBV6-5
ASRLAGGPGYEQF
>NA|TRBV19
ASRQQGQVTEAF
>TRBD2|TRBV15
ATSIGTSNTDTQY
>NA|TRBV7-3
ASSDTSNSGEQF
>TRBD1|TRBV7-8
ASSYSTGNGYT
>NA|TRBV5-1
ASSIGLQRGTDTQY
>NA|TRBV12-3/TRBV12-4
ASGLNNEQF